This T cell receptor beta chain was recorded in a study of PD-L1 blockade in urothelial cancer. Study in general: The patients had undergone anywhere from 0 to 3 prior chemotherapy regimens. A median of roughly 150,000 T cells was found in the blood samples. Blood was evaluated 3 weeks (second dose) and 6 weeks after therapy began.

The time point here: peripheral blood 6 weeks after treatment start. Patients in the study were battling locally advanced or metastatic urothelial carcinoma. Sequenced by immunoSEQ multiplex PCR; TCRdb stores in-frame clones only, minus some. The sample gives approximately 79,000 clones, 85% to 95% of which show up once; roughly 0.9% is in the top ten. V dropped 0 bases and J dropped 4 bases, with 7 bases sitting between them. Germline values: CDR1 SGHRS, CDR2 YFSETQ. CDR3 length: 13 residues. The chain couples TRBV5-1 to TRBJ2-5; D is unresolved. Sequenced here: PBMCs, sampled around atezolizumab (anti-PD-L1) treatment. This TCR came from a woman older than 75 with urothelial cancer. The chain's CDR3 is CASSLGRRETQYF. Written as DNA, the CDR3 is TGCGCCAGCAGCTTGGGCCGGAGAGAGACCCAGTACTTC. Based on the CDR3 plus reference TRBV5-1 and TRBJ2-5, the full variable domain is KAGVTQTPRYLIKTRGQQVTLSCSPISGHRSVSWYQQTPGQGLQFLFEYFSETQRNKGNFPGRFSGRQFSNSRSEMNVSTLELGDSALYLCASSLGRRETQYFGPGTRLLVL.